What follows are 12 T cell receptor beta chains derived from one specimen sequenced in a study of cytomegalovirus exposure and HLA in healthy donors. A multiplex PCR was run with 60 Vbeta primers and 13 Jbeta primers. TCRdb keeps only in-frame clones here, not all; method: immunoSEQ multiplex PCR. Here the sample spans 93,000 or so clones, 70% to 90% being singletons. Input material: PBMCs. The receptors were sampled from a woman aged 18 to 35 in good health and CMV-seropositive.

The rearrangement links TRBV5-1 to TRBJ1-4; 10 bases fit TRBD1. Losses at the gene ends were 6 bases for V and 8 bases for J; bases not matched to a gene: 4. This CDR3 is built from 13 residues. Germline CDR1 SGHRS, CDR2 YFSETQ. The CDR3 bases are TGCGCCAGCACCGGGACAGGGGACGAAAAACTGTTTTTT. The encoded protein is CASTGTGDEKLFF.

Turning to this clone: Distinct nucleotide sequences in the sample also encode this CDR3. The chain couples TRBV5-1 to TRBJ2-2; 7 nucleotides agree with TRBD1. The CDR3 loop spans 15 amino acids. CDR1 and CDR2 (germline): SGHRS, YFSETQ. Trimming cost V 0 bases and J 3 bases; bases outside gene matches: 2. CDR3 sequence reads: CASSLGDRHTGELFF. The CDR3 DNA is TGCGCCAGCAGCTTGGGGGACAGACACACCGGGGAGCTGTTTTTT.

The V gene is TRBV27, the J gene TRBJ2-5, with a possible D match to TRBD1 (5 bases). Germline loops: CDR1 MNHEY, CDR2 SMNVEV (reference sequence). This CDR3 is built from 14 residues. V lost 5 bases to trimming and J lost 2 bases, with 12 bases between them. CDR3 residues: CASSKDRVQETQYF. The CDR3 DNA follows: TGTGCCAGCAGTAAAGACAGAGTGCAAGAGACCCAGTACTTC.

The gene calls are TRBV18 and TRBJ1-5; 8 nucleotides match TRBD1. V dropped 4 bases and J dropped 0; count of bases not matched to a gene: 8. The germline CDR1 and CDR2 sequences are KGHSH and LQKENI. The CDR3 totals 17 residues. The DNA for the CDR3 is TGTGCCAGCTCACGAGAACAGGGGGGAGGTAGCAATCAGCCCCAGCATTTT. It is translated as CASSREQGGGSNQPQHF.

CDR3 region: CASSKPRDRVLNTEAFF. Written as DNA, the CDR3 is TGTGCCAGCAGCAAACCCCGCGACAGGGTTTTGAACACTGAAGCTTTCTTT. The V call is TRBV7-4, the J call TRBJ1-1, with 7 bases that match TRBD1. Per germline, CDR1 SGHVT and CDR2 SQSDAQ. The CDR3 totals 17 residues. J gave up 0 bases and V 5 bases, and 12 bases lay outside the gene matches. Complete variable domain (other parts from reference TRBV7-4 and TRBJ1-1): GAGVSQSPRYKVAKRGRDVALRCDSISGHVTLYWYRQTLGQGSEVLTYSQSDAQRDKSGRPSGRFSAERPERSVSTLKIQRTEQGDSAVYLCASSKPRDRVLNTEAFFGQGTRLTVV.

CDR3 residues: CASSEQVPANEKLFF. The CDR3 DNA is TGTGCCAGCAGTGAACAGGTGCCAGCTAATGAAAAACTGTTTTTT. The chain links TRBV2 to TRBJ1-4, with D hard to call. Trimming stripped 2 bases from V and 3 bases from J, with 10 bases between. There are 15 residues in the CDR3. In germline, CDR1 is SNHLY, CDR2 FYNNEI.

This clone was recorded only once. The chain has TRBV6-6 and TRBJ1-6; perhaps TRBD1 as D (6 bases). The V gene lost 2 bases and the J gene lost 4 bases, with 12 bases spanning the gap. The CDR3 contains 16 residues. Germline V gives CDR1 MNHNY, CDR2 SVGAGI (reference sequence). CDR3 coding DNA: TGTGCCAGCAGTTACGGACCGGGACAATATAATTCACCCCTCCACTTT. Amino acids: CASSYGPGQYNSPLHF.

CDR3 amino acids: CASSSTGGRVAGYTF. The CDR3 coding sequence is TGTGCCAGCAGTTCGACGGGGGGCAGGGTTGCTGGCTACACCTTC. This chain connects TRBV6-6 to TRBJ1-2, with TRBD1 as a possible D gene (6 bases). Per germline, CDR1 MNHNY and CDR2 SVGAGI (reference sequence). V was trimmed by 4 bases and J by 7 bases, leaving 19 bases between them. This CDR3 comprises 15 residues.

The chain links TRBV7-8 to TRBJ2-7, with 8 bases identical to TRBD1. This CDR3 has 13 residues. The ends lost 3 bases at V and 3 bases at J; junction bases unmatched: 1. The germline V gene has CDR1 SGHVS and CDR2 FQNEAQ. CDR3 residues: CASSLGQDYEQYF. For the CDR3, the DNA is TGTGCCAGCAGCTTGGGACAGGACTACGAGCAGTACTTC.

V and J are TRBV4-1 and TRBJ2-7; 8 bases match TRBD1. Trimming cost V 3 bases and J 5 bases; bases outside gene matches: 3. CDR1 is MGHRA and CDR2 is YSYEKL in the germline V gene. The CDR3 is made up of 13 amino acids. The CDR3 region has the DNA TGCGCCAGCAGCCACTCACAGGGGGACGAGCAGTACTTC. Its translation: CASSHSQGDEQYF.

This clone turned up a few times. The chain couples TRBV25-1 to TRBJ2-3; 8 bases fit TRBD1. V lost 3 bases, J lost 2 bases, and 10 bases stayed unmatched. The germline gives CDR1 MGHDK, CDR2 SYGVNS. The CDR3 has 17 residues. CDR3 protein: CASSEPLGQEDTDTQYF. CDR3 bases: TGTGCCAGCAGTGAGCCCCTGGGACAGGAAGACACAGATACGCAGTATTTT.

This clone showed up just once. The rearrangement links TRBV4-1 to TRBJ2-7; 8 nucleotides agree with TRBD1. The CDR3 has 15 amino acids. The V and J ends lost 3 bases and 3 bases, in that order; junction bases with no gene match: 7. Per germline, CDR1 MGHRA and CDR2 YSYEKL. The CDR3 loop is CASSQADRVNYEQYF. DNA for the CDR3: TGCGCCAGCAGCCAGGCGGACAGGGTAAACTACGAGCAGTACTTC.